This T cell receptor beta chain appears in the sequencing data of a study of blood T cells in healthy people across ages. This clonotype was detected only a few times. The use of a sample-barcoded 5' primer and a J-beta primer mix characterized a second PCR of roughly 7 to 11 cycles. TCRdb re-called the 5' RACE reads with MiXCR, one entry per CDR3 protein. Seen here are about 930,000 distinct CDR3 sequences, 25% to 35% observed once, and the top ten hold roughly 10%. This sample also appeared in a second study, on T cells of mothers and their children. From that report: Unrelated pairs and related pairs have their TCR recombination output shaped similarly by thymic selection.

Sequencing was performed on blood. The clonotype comes from a woman aged 35 to 49 in good health.

The CDR3 nucleotides are TGTGCCAGCAGTGACTGCGTGACTAGAATCGATGAGCAGTTCTTC. It specifies CASSDCVTRIDEQFF. The genes are TRBV6-4 and TRBJ2-1, with a weak D call TRBD2 (6 bases). The V and J ends lost 1 base and 8 bases respectively, with 15 bases between them. Germline-derived CDR1 and CDR2 are MRHNA and SNTAGT. CDR3 length: 15 residues.